This T cell receptor beta chain was recovered during a study of T cell responses to AZD1222 COVID-19 vaccine. Study outcomes and limitations: Vaccine-related CD4 TCRs covered spike, predominating at 160-218 and 743-854. Following two doses of AZD1222, Spike-specific TCR breadth and depth rose.

Points on this clone: The antigen is undetermined.

Produced via immunoSEQ multiplex PCR; TCRdb's table is partial and in-frame only. The sample contains fewer than 200,000 clones, approximately 90% of which appear only once. The sample was peripheral blood, taken 28 days after the second dose of the MenACWY control vaccine. The sequence came from an adult who received the MenACWY meningococcal vaccine as a control.

The CDR3, as DNA: TGTGCCAGCAGTCACTCCGTACCCTACAATGAGCAGTTCTTC. It codes for CASSHSVPYNEQFF. This chain uses TRBV3-1 (or the pseudogene TRBV3-2) with TRBJ2-1, with D unclear. This CDR3 has 14 amino acids. Germline values: CDR1 LGHDT, CDR2 YNNKEL (reference sequence). Trimming left V 6 bases short and J 2 bases short, with 11 bases between.